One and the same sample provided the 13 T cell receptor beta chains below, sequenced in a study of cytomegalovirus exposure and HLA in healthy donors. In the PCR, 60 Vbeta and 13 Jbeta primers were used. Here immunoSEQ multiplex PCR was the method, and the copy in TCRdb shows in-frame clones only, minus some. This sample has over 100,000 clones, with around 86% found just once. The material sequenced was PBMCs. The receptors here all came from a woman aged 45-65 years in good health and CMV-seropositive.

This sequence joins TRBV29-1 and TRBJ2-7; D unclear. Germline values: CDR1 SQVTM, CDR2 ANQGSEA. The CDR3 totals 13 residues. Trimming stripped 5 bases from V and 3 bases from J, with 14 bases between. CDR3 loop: CSVQAFPRYEQYF. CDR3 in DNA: TGCAGCGTTCAGGCCTTCCCCCGCTACGAGCAGTACTTC.

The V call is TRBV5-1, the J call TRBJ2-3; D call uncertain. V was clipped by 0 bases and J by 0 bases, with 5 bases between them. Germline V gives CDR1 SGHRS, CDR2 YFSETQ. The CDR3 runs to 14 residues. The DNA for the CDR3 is TGCGCCAGCAGCTTGGTTACTAGCACAGATACGCAGTATTTT. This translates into CASSLVTSTDTQYF.

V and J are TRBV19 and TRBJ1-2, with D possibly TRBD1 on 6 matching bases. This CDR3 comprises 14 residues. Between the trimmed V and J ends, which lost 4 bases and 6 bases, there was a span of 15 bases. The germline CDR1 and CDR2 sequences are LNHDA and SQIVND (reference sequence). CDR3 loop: CASSKPNTGNGYTF. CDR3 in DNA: TGTGCCAGTAGTAAGCCCAACACAGGGAATGGCTACACCTTC. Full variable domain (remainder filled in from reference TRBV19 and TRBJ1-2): DGGITQSPKYLFRKEGQNVTLSCEQNLNHDAMYWYRQDPGQGLRLIYYSQIVNDFQKGDIAEGYSVSREKKESFPLTVTSAQKNPTAFYLCASSKPNTGNGYTFGSGTRLTVV.

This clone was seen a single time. The CDR3 sequence is CAWSRGSIADTQYF. The CDR3 DNA reads as TGTGCCTGGAGTCGGGGTAGCATCGCAGATACGCAGTATTTT. The chain employs TRBV30 and TRBJ2-3; the D gene is possibly TRBD2 (5 bases). V was clipped by 2 bases and J by 4 bases, with 13 bases between them. The CDR3 is 14 residues long. CDR1 and CDR2 (germline): GTSNPN, SVGIG (reference sequence).

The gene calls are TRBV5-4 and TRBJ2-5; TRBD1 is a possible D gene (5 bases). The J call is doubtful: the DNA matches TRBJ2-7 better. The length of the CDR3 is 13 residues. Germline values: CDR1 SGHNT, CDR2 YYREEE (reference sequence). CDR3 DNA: TGTGCCAGCAGAACCGACAGCTCCTACGAGCAGTACTTC. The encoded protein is CASRTDSSYEQYF.

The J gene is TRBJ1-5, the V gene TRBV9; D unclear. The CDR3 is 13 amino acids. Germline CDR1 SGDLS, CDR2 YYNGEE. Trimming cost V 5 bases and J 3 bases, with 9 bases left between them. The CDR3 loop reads CASSRANNQPQHF. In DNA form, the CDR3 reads TGTGCCAGCAGTAGAGCCAACAATCAGCCCCAGCATTTT.

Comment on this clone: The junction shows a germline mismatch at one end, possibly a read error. The CDR3 nucleotides are TGTGCCAGCAACAGGGGGGCTGGGGCCAACGGCCTGACTTTC. It translates to CASNRGAGANGLTF. V gene TRBV28 combines with J gene TRBJ2-6, with TRBD1 matching over 8 bases. CDR3 length: 14 residues. Germline CDR1 reads MDHEN; CDR2 reads SYDVKM.

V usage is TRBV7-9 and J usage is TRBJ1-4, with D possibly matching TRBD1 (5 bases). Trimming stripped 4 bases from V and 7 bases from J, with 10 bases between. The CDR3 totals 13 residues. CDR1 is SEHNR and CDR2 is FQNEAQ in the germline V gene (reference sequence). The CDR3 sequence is CASSWGEGEKLFF. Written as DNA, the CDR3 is TGTGCCAGCAGCTGGGGGGAGGGTGAAAAACTGTTTTTT.

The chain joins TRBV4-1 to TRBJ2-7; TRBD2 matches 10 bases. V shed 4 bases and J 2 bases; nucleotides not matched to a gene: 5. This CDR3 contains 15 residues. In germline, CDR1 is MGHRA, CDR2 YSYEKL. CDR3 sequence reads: CASSPGLANAYEQYF. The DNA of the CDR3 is TGCGCCAGCAGCCCGGGACTAGCGAACGCCTACGAGCAGTACTTC.

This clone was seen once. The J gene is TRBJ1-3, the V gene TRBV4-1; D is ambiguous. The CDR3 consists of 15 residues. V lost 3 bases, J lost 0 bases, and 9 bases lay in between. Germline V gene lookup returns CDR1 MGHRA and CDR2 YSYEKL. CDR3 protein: CASSQFVLSGNTIYF. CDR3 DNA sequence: TGCGCCAGCAGCCAGTTTGTCCTCTCTGGAAACACCATATATTTT.

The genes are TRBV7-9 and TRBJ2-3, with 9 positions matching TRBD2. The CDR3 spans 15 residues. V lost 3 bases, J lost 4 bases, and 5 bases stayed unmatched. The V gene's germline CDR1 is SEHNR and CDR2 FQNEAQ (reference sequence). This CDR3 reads CASSFNSGSSDTQYF. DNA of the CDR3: TGTGCCAGCAGCTTCAATAGCGGGAGCTCAGATACGCAGTATTTT.

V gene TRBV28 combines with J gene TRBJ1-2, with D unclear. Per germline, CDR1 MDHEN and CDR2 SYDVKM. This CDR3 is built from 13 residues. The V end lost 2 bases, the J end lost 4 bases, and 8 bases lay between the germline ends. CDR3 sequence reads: CASSLPAGYGYTF. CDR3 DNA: TGTGCCAGCAGTTTACCCGCAGGCTATGGCTACACCTTC.

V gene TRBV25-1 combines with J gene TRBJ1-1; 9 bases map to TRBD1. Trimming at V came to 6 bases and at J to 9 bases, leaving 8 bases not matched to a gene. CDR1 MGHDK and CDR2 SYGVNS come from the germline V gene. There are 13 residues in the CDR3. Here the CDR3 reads CASRPAGQGKAFF. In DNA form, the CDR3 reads TGTGCCAGCAGGCCCGCGGGACAGGGAAAAGCTTTCTTT.